This TCR beta chain comes out of a study of cytomegalovirus exposure and HLA in healthy donors. Study observations and caveats: A missense variant in DCLRE1C was later tied to TCR beta V- and J-gene trimming. Indistinguishable V segments, including TRBV6-2 and TRBV6-3, were excluded. Researchers reported in a later analysis that common viral pathogens appeared linked to several top clusters.

A multiplex PCR was run with 60 Vbeta primers and 13 Jbeta primers. The method was immunoSEQ multiplex PCR; TCRdb's version includes in-frame clones alone and lacks a portion of them. The profile shows some 150,000 clones, around 84% of them singletons. Of note for this clone: Antigen specificity is unknown.

The CDR3 runs to 13 residues. CDR1 and CDR2 from the germline V gene are LNHDA and SQIVND (reference sequence). Sequenced sample: PBMCs. The gene calls are TRBV19 and TRBJ2-6; D may be TRBD2 (6 bases). The TCR comes from a boy younger than 10 in good health and CMV-seronegative. This CDR3 is CGAGSSGANVLTF. CDR3 in DNA: TGTGGGGCGGGGAGCTCTGGGGCCAACGTCCTGACTTTC.